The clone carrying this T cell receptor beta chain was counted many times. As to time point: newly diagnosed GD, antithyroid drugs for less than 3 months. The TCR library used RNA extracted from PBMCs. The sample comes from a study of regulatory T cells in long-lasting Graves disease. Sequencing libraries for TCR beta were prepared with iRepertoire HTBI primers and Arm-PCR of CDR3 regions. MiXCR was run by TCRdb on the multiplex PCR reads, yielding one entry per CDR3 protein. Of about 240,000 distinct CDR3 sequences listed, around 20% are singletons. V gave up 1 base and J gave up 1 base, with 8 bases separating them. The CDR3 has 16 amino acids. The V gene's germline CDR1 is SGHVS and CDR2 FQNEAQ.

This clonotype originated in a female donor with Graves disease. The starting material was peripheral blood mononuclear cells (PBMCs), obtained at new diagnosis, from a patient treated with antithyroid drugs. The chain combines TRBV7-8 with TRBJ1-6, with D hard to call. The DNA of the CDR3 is TGTGCCAGCAGCTTAGGGGAGGGATCCTATAATTCACCCCTCCACTTT. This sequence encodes CASSLGEGSYNSPLHF.